A selection of T cell receptor beta chains follows, all from one sample in a study of regulatory T cells in long-lasting Graves disease. A single record per CDR3 protein comes from TCRdb applying MiXCR to the multiplex PCR reads. This sample yields some 450,000 distinct CDR3 sequences, of which 16% are seen a single time; about 10% belongs to the top ten. A further study also used this sample, focusing on T cells in Graves' hyperthyroidism and ophthalmopathy.

The specimen was peripheral blood mononuclear cells (PBMCs), collected at new diagnosis, from a patient treated with antithyroid drugs. The receptor set was obtained from a woman aged 25-40 years with Graves disease. Both conserved end residues are part of each CDR3. D genes are given only for firm matches. Clone size is not always given. Where it is, it says once, few, many or a class for expanded clones.

d_call	clone_size	v_call	j_call	cdr3_aa	cdr3_nt
TRBD1	many	TRBV5-1	TRBJ2-5	CASSGTGTGKETQYF	TGCGCCAGCAGCGGAACCGGGACAGGGAAAGAGACCCAGTACTTC
NA	many	TRBV6-1	TRBJ1-1	CASGDGIVWFF	TGTGCCAGCGGGGACGGAATCGTTTGGTTCTTT
TRBD1	NA	TRBV27	TRBJ2-7	CASGPDRQGNEQYF	TGTGCCAGCGGTCCCGACAGACAGGGAAACGAGCAGTACTTC
NA	many	TRBV18	TRBJ2-5	CASSPPGQTQTQYF	TGTGCCAGCTCACCCCCTGGACAGACACAGACCCAGTACTTC
TRBD1	few	TRBV7-9	TRBJ1-6	CASSTIVQGANSPLHF	TGTGCCAGCAGCACTATAGTCCAGGGGGCGAATTCACCCCTCCACTTT
TRBD1	NA	TRBV5-1	TRBJ2-2	CASSPDGTGVGTGELFF	TGCGCCAGCAGCCCGGACGGGACAGGGGTCGGCACCGGGGAGCTGTTTTTT
TRBD2	many	TRBV24-1	TRBJ2-5	CATSDPGLAGGLLYF	TGTGCCACCAGTGACCCGGGACTAGCGGGAGGGCTTTTGTACTTC
TRBD1	many	TRBV6-1	TRBJ1-2	CASSLGTVYGYTF	TGTGCCAGCAGCCTTGGGACAGTCTATGGCTACACCTTC
NA	NA	TRBV6-1	TRBJ2-7	CASSSPRGHQLYEQYF	TGTGCCAGCAGCTCTCCCAGGGGACACCAACTCTACGAGCAGTACTTC
NA	NA	TRBV6-4	TRBJ1-2	CASSYSSGTYGYTF	TGTGCCAGCAGTTACTCGTCAGGCACCTATGGCTACACCTTC
NA	many	TRBV11-2	TRBJ2-2	CASRQSWWRLANTGELFF	TGTGCCAGCAGACAATCCTGGTGGCGGCTAGCGAACACCGGGGAGCTGTTTTTT
TRBD1	many	TRBV2	TRBJ1-4	CASSPQGRLDEKLFF	TGTGCCAGCAGCCCACAGGGGCGCCTAGACGAAAAACTGTTTTTT
NA	many	TRBV15	TRBJ2-7	CATSRPGAQYEQYF	TGTGCCACCAGCAGACCAGGAGCTCAATACGAGCAGTACTTC
NA	many	TRBV7-2	TRBJ2-1	CASSLAFGQRHYNEQFF	TGTGCCAGCAGCTTAGCATTCGGACAGAGACACTACAATGAGCAGTTCTTC
TRBD2	NA	TRBV27	TRBJ2-7	CASSLDASGFYEQYF	TGTGCCAGCAGCTTAGATGCTAGCGGGTTTTACGAGCAGTACTTC